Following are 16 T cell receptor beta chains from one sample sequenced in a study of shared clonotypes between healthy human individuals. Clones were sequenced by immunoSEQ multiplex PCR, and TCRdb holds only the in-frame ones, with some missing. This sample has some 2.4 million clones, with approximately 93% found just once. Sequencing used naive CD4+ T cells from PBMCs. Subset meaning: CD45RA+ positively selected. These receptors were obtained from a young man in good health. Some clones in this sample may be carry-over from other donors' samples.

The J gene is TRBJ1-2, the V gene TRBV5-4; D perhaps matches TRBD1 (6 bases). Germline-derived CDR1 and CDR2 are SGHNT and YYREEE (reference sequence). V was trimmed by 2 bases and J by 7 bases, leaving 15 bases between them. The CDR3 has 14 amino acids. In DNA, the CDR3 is TGTGCCAGCAGCTTACAGGGTCCCGCGGTTGGCTACACCTTC. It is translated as CASSLQGPAVGYTF.

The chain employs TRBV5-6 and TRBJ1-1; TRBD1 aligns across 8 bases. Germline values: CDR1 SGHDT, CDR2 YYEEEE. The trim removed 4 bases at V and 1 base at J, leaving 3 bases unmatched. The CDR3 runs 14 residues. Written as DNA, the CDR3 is TGTGCCAGCAGCGGCGACAGGGGGAACACTGAAGCTTTCTTT. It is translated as CASSGDRGNTEAFF.

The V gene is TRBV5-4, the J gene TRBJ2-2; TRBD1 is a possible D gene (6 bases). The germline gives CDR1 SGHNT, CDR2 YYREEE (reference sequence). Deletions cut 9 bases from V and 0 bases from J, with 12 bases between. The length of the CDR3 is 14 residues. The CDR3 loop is CATRTASNTGELFF. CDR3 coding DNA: TGTGCCACGAGGACAGCCTCGAACACCGGGGAGCTGTTTTTT.

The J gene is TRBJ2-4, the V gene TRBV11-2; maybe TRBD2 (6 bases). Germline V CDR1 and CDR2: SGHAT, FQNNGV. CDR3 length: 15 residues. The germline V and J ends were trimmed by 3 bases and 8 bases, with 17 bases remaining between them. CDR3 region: CASSLGGRVWDIQYF. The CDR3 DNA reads TGTGCCAGCAGCTTGGGGGGACGCGTTTGGGACATTCAGTACTTC.

CDR3 sequence: CASNPVGAFSYEQYF. The CDR3 nucleotides are TGTGCCAGCAACCCAGTCGGAGCGTTCTCCTACGAGCAGTACTTC. This sequence joins TRBV6-1 and TRBJ2-7; no firm D call. The CDR3 is 15 amino acids. CDR1 and CDR2 from the germline V gene are MNHNS and SASEGT. The V gene lost 7 bases and the J gene lost 0 bases, with 16 bases spanning the gap.

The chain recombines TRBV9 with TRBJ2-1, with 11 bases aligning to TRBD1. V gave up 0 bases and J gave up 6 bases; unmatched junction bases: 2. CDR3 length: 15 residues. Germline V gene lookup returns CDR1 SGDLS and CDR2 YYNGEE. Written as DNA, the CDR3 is TGTGCCAGCAGCGTAGGAGGGACAGGGGGCAATGAGCAGTTCTTC. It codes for CASSVGGTGGNEQFF.

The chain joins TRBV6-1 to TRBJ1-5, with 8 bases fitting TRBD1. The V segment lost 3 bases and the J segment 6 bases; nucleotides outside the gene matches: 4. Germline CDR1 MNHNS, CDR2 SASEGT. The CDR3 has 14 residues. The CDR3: CASSDRGRSQPQHF. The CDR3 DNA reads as TGTGCCAGCAGTGACAGGGGGCGCAGTCAGCCCCAGCATTTT.

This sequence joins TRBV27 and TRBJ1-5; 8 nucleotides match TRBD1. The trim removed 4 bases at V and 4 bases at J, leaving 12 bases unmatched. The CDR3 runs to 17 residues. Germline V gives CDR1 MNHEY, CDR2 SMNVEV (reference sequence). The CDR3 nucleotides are TGTGCCAGCAGTTCCTCGCCCACAGGGGGAGGGAATCAGCCCCAGCATTTT. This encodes CASSSSPTGGGNQPQHF.

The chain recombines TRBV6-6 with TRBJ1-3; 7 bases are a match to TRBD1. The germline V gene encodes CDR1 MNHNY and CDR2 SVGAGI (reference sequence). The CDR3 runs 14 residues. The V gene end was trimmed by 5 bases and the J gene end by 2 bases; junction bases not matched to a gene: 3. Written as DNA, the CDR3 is TGTGCCAGCAGTACACAGGGGACTGGAAACACCATATATTTT. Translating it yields CASSTQGTGNTIYF.

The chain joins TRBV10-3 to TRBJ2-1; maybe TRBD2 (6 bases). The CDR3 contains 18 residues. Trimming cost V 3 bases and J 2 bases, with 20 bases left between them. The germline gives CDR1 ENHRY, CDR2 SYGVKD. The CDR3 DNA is TGTGCCATCAGTGACGGTCTAGCGTCAGGCGGCACCTACAATGAGCAGTTCTTC. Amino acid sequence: CAISDGLASGGTYNEQFF.

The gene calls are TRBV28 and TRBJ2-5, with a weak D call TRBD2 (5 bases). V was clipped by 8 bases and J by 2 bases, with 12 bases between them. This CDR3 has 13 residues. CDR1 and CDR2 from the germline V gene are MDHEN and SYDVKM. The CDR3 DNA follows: TGTGCCAGCTTCGAAAGCGGACAAGAGACCCAGTACTTC. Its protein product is CASFESGQETQYF.

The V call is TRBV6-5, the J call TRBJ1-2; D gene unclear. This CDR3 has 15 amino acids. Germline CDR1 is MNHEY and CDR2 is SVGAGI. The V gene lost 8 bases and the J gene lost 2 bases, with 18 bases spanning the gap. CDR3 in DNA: TGTGCCAGCCTGGGAACAGCCGACCTAAACTATGGCTACACCTTC. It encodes CASLGTADLNYGYTF.

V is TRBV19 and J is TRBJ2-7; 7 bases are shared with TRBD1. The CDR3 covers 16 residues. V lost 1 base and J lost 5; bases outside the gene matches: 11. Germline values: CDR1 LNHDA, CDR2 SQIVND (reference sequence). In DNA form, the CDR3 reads TGTGCCAGTAGTATAGCGGGCAGGGGGTCCGTGAACGAGCAGTACTTC. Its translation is CASSIAGRGSVNEQYF.

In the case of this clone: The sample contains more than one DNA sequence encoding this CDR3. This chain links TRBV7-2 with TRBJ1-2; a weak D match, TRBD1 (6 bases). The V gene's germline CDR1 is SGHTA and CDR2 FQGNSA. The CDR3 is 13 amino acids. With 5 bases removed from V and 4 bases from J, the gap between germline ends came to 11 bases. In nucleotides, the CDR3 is TGTGCCAGCAGCCCACAGGGATTCTATGGCTACACCTTC. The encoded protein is CASSPQGFYGYTF.

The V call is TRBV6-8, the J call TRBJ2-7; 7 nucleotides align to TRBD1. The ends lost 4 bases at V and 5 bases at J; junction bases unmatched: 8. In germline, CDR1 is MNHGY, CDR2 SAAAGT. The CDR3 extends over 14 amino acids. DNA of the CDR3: TGTGCCAGCAGTTCCGGGACAGTGGTGGACGAGCAGTACTTC. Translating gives CASSSGTVVDEQYF.

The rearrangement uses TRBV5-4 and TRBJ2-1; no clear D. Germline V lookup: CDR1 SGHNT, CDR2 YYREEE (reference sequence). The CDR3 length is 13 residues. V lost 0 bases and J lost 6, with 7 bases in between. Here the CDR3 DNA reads TGTGCCAGCAGCTTGGGTGGTACCAATGAGCAGTTCTTC. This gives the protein CASSLGGTNEQFF.